This T cell receptor beta chain was identified in a study of regulatory T cells in long-lasting Graves disease. Time point reported: newly diagnosed GD, antithyroid drugs for less than 3 months. Isolated PBMC RNA provided the starting material for the TCR library. Notes on the study in general: Sampling was limited to peripheral blood rather than thyroid tissue.

Arm-PCR of CDR3 regions and iRepertoire HTBI primers were used to build TCR beta libraries. A single record per CDR3 protein comes from TCRdb applying MiXCR to the multiplex PCR reads. The sample has 680,000 or so distinct CDR3 sequences; around 15% are singletons. Per the germline V gene, CDR1 is PRHDT and CDR2 is FYEKMQ (reference sequence). The J segment lost 2 bases and the V segment lost 3 bases, leaving 7 bases of the junction unmatched. This CDR3 is 16 amino acids long. A note on this clonotype: Its matching antigen is unknown.

Another study also made use of these data, one on T cells in Graves' hyperthyroidism and ophthalmopathy. That work states: First-round RT-PCR targeting the TCR CDR3 was performed with the HTBI primer set.

The TCR sequence derives from a woman between 25 and 40 years old with Graves disease. The rearrangement links TRBV13 to TRBJ2-3; 8 nucleotides align to TRBD2. The sample consisted of peripheral blood mononuclear cells (PBMCs), taken at new diagnosis, from a patient treated with antithyroid drugs. The CDR3 loop reads CASSFRLAGLTDTQYF. CDR3 in DNA: TGTGCCAGCAGCTTCCGGCTAGCGGGCCTCACAGATACGCAGTATTTT.